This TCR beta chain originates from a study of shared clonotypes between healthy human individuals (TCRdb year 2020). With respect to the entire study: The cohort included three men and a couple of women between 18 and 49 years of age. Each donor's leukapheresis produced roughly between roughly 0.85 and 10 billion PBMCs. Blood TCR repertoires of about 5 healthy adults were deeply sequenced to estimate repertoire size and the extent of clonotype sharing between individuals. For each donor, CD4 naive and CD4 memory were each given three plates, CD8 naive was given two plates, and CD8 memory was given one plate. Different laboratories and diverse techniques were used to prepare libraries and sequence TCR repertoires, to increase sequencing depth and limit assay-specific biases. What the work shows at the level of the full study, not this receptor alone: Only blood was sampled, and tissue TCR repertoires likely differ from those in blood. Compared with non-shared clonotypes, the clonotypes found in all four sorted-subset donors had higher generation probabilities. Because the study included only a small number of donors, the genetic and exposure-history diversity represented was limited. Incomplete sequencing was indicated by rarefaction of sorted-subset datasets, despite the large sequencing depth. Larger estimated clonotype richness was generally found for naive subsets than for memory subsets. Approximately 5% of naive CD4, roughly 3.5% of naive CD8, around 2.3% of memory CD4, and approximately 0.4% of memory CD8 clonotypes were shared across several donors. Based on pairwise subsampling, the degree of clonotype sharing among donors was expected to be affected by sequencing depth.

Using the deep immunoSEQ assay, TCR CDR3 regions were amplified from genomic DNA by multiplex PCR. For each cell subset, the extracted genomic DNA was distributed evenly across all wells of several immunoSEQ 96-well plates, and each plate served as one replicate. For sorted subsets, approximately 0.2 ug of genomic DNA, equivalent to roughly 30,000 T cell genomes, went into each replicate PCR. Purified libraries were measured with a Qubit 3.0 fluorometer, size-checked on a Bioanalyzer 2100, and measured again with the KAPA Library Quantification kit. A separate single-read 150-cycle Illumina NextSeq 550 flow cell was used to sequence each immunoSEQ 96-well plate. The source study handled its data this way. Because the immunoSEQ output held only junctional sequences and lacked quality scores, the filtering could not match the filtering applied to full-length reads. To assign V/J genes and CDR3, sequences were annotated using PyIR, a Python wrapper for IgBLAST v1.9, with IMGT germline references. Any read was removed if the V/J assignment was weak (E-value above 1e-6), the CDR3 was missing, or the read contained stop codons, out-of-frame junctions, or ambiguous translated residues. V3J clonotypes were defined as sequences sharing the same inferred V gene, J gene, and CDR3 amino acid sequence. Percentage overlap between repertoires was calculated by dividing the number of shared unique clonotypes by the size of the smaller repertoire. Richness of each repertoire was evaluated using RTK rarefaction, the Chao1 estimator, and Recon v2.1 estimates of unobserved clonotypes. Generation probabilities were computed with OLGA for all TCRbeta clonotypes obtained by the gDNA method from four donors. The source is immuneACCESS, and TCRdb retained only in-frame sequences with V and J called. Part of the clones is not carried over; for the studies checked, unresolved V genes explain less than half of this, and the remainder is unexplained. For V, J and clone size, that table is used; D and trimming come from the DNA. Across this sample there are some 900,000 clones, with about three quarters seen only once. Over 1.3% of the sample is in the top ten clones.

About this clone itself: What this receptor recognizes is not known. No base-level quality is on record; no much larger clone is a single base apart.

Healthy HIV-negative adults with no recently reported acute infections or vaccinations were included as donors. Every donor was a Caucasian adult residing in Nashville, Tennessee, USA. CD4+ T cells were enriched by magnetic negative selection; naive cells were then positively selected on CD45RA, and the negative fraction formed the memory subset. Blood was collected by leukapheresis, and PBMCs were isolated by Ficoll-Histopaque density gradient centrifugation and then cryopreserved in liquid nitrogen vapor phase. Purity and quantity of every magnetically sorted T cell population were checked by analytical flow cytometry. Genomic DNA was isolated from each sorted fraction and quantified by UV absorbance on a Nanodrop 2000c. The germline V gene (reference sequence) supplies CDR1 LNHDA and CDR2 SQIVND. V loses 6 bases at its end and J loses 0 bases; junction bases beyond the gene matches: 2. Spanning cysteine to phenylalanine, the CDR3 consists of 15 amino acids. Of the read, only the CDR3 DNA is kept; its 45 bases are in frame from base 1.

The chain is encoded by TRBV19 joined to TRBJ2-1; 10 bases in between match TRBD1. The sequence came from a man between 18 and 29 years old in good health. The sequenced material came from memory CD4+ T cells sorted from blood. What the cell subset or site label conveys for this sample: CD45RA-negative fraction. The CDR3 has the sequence CASRGQGRSYNEQFF. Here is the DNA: TGTGCCAGTAGGGGACAGGGGCGCTCCTACAATGAGCAGTTCTTC.